A selection of T cell receptor beta chains follows, all from one sample in a study of technical replicates of blood from several donors. Generated by immunoSEQ multiplex PCR, the TCRdb table keeps only in-frame clones and is missing some. This sample carries about 82,000 clones, 85% to 95% of them seen once, and the ten largest clones take under 0.3%. Specimen: T cells isolated from PBMCs. All receptors come from a human donor in good health. Each CDR3 is given with its conserved first and last residue. The D gene is left open where the match is weak. Clone size is stated in some rows and not others, as once, few, many or a class when expanded.

>-|TRBV2|few|TRBJ1-2
TGTGCCAGCAGTGGACCGGCGGAGCCCGATACCTCGTATGGCTACACCTTC
CASSGPAEPDTSYGYTF
>-|TRBV9|-|TRBJ1-1
TGTGCCAGCAGCCCCCGGGAGGGGTCGGAGTGGAACACTGAAGCTTTCTTT
CASSPREGSEWNTEAFF
>-|TRBV1|-|TRBJ2-3
TGCACCAGCAGCCAAGATTGTCGGGACAGGGGGCAGGATACGCAGTATTTT
CTSSQDCRDRGQDTQYF
>-|TRBV5-6|-|TRBJ1-2
TGTGCCAGCAGGGGCTGGGAGGGCTACACCTTC
CASRGWEGYTF
>-|TRBV10-3|once|TRBJ1-2
TGTGCCATCAGTGGGTCCAGGGATAACTATGGCTACACCTTC
CAISGSRDNYGYTF
>TRBD1|TRBV10-2|-|TRBJ1-3
TGCGCCAGCACTAGGGACAGTTACTCTGGAAACACCATATATTTT
CASTRDSYSGNTIYF
>TRBD2|TRBV5-5|-|TRBJ2-5
TGTGCCAGCAGCTTGTCGGGGGGGCGGCAAGAGACCCAGTACTTC
CASSLSGGRQETQYF
>TRBD1|TRBV6-6|-|TRBJ2-1
TGTGCCAGCAGACCGGGACAGGGTGTAACAGACAATGAGCAGTTCTTC
CASRPGQGVTDNEQFF
>TRBD1|TRBV28|-|TRBJ2-5
TGTGCCAGCAGCACAACTCCGGGACAGGTCGTTCGGGCCCAGTACTTC
CASSTTPGQVVRAQYF
>-|TRBV5-6|-|TRBJ2-7
TGTGCCAGCAGCTTGGGACAGATCTACGAGCAGTACTTC
CASSLGQIYEQYF
>-|TRBV5-1|-|TRBJ1-1
TGCGCCAGCGGCACAGGGAACACTGAAGCTTTCTTT
CASGTGNTEAFF
>-|TRBV2|-|TRBJ2-4
TGTGCCAGCAGATTATTTAGGGGGGAGGGGGTGTTC
CASRLFRGEGVF
>-|TRBV2|-|TRBJ1-2
TGTGCCAGCATCGAGACCCAACAGGGCTCTAACTATGGCTACACCTTC
CASIETQQGSNYGYTF
>-|TRBV7-3|few|TRBJ1-1
TGTGCCAGCAGCGGGAGTGTCACTGAAGCTTTCTTT
CASSGSVTEAFF
>TRBD1|TRBV7-9|once|TRBJ1-5
TGTGCCAGCAGCTCACAGGGGATCGGGCAGCCCCAGCATTTT
CASSSQGIGQPQHF
>TRBD2|TRBV10-2|-|TRBJ2-3
TGCGCCAGCAGTGAGTCGAGGACTAGCGGGAGAGGGACAGATACGCAGTATTTT
CASSESRTSGRGTDTQYF
>TRBD1|TRBV5-4|-|TRBJ1-3
TGTGCCAGCAGCTTCGCCCCGGGACAGGGTTATGGAAACACCATATATTTT
CASSFAPGQGYGNTIYF
>-|TRBV10-3|once|TRBJ2-5
TGTGCCATCAGGTCGTCAGAGACCCAGTACTTC
CAIRSSETQYF
>TRBD1|TRBV4-1|-|TRBJ2-3
TGCGCCAGCAGAGACCGGGACAGGGCAGCAGATACGCAGTATTTT
CASRDRDRAADTQYF
>TRBD2|TRBV27|-|TRBJ2-7
TGTGCCAGCTGGACTAGCAAGCCCTACGAGCAGTACTTC
CASWTSKPYEQYF
>TRBD1|TRBV19|-|TRBJ2-1
TGTGCCAGTTCGGGGGGACAGGGGTCCAATGAGCAGTTCTTC
CASSGGQGSNEQFF
>-|TRBV5-6|-|TRBJ2-7
TGTGCCAGCAGCTTGGTAAACTACGAGCAGTACTTC
CASSLVNYEQYF
>TRBD2|TRBV11-2|-|TRBJ2-3
TGTGCCAGCAGCCCCTATGGCGGGGGGGCAACAGATACGCAGTATTTT
CASSPYGGGATDTQYF
>-|TRBV6-5|-|TRBJ2-3
TGTGCCAGCAGCCTGGCGGCGTGGCGTACAGATACGCAGTATTTT
CASSLAAWRTDTQYF
>TRBD1|TRBV6-1|-|TRBJ2-5
TGTGCCAGCACCCAACCCCCGGGACAGCAAGAGACCCAGTACTTC
CASTQPPGQQETQYF
>-|TRBV12-5|few|TRBJ1-1
TGTGCTAGTGGTTTCGCGGGGGGAGTAGGAACTGAAGCTTTCTTT
CASGFAGGVGTEAFF
>-|TRBV28|-|TRBJ2-7
TGTGCCAGCAGTGTGGGGGCATACGAGCAGTACTTC
CASSVGAYEQYF
>TRBD1|TRBV5-1|-|TRBJ2-1
TGCGCCAGCAGCTCCGGGGACAGGAACGAGCAGTTCTTC
CASSSGDRNEQFF
>TRBD2|TRBV7-9|-|TRBJ2-7
TGTGCCAGCAGCGTCCTAGCGGCCTCCTACGAGCAGTACTTC
CASSVLAASYEQYF
>TRBD2|TRBV5-1|-|TRBJ2-5
TGCGCCAGCAGCTCCGGGGTAGCGGGGGGAGAGACCCAGTACTTC
CASSSGVAGGETQYF
>-|TRBV7-8|-|TRBJ1-2
TGTGCCAGCAGCTTAGGGTCAGGAGAGGGCTATGGCTACACCTTC
CASSLGSGEGYGYTF
>TRBD1|TRBV27|once|TRBJ2-2
TGTGCCAGCAGGCAAATCCGGGGACAGGGGGCCGCCGGGGAGCTGTTTTTT
CASRQIRGQGAAGELFF
>-|TRBV5-1|-|TRBJ2-7
TGCGCCAGCCAAGGGGACACCGAGCAGTACTTC
CASQGDTEQYF
>TRBD1|TRBV29-1|-|TRBJ2-3
TGCAGCGTGGACAGGGGGCGGACAGATACGCAGTATTTT
CSVDRGRTDTQYF
>-|TRBV9|-|TRBJ1-6
TGTGCCAGCTCGTCTAAAGCTTTGCATTCACCCCTCCACTTT
CASSSKALHSPLHF
>TRBD2|TRBV27|-|TRBJ2-7
TGTGCCAGCATCGGGGGGGCCTACGAGCAGTACTTC
CASIGGAYEQYF